This TCR beta chain derives from a study of blood T cell repertoires in COVID-19. Whole-study context: The United States, Italy and Spain provided the acute and convalescent COVID-19 samples. T cells, B-cell-depleted T cells, or PBMCs provided the cDNA or gDNA that served as material.

CDR1 and CDR2 (germline): LGHNA, YSLEER. The junction had 8 bases not matched to a gene; V was cut back by 3 bases and J by 2 bases. This CDR3 has 16 amino acids. As handled by the study authors: Reference gene primer amplification gave estimated nucleated cell counts. Here immunoSEQ multiplex PCR was the method, and the copy in TCRdb shows in-frame clones only, minus some. V and J calls plus clone size are reproduced from that table; the DNA served to infer D and trimming. The sample comprises fewer than 250,000 clones, approximately 86% of which are singletons, and 1.5% to 2% rests with the top ten.

The chain combines TRBV4-3 with TRBJ1-2; 8 bases align to TRBD1. The clonotype comes from a woman aged 55-69 years who had recovered from COVID-19. The sample consisted of peripheral blood. CDR3 loop: CASSHLLDRENYGYTF. The CDR3 DNA follows: TGCGCCAGCAGCCATTTATTGGACAGGGAAAACTATGGCTACACCTTC.